These 17 T cell receptor beta chains came from one sample sequenced in a study of glioma-infiltrating T cells after dendritic cell vaccination. TCRdb keeps only in-frame clones here, not all; method: immunoSEQ multiplex PCR. The repertoire holds 40,000 or so clones, with about 80% as singletons. The sequencing here drew on blood, taken before dendritic cell vaccination. These receptors came from a human donor with glioblastoma.

CDR3 loop: CASRTSGGPNEQFF. The CDR3 DNA is TGTGCCAGCAGAACTAGCGGGGGGCCCAATGAGCAGTTCTTC. J is TRBJ2-1 and V is TRBV6-5; 12 bases match TRBD2. This CDR3 comprises 14 residues. After removal of 6 bases from V and 6 bases from J, the junction contained 3 bases not matched to a gene. Germline assignment: CDR1 MNHEY and CDR2 SVGAGI.

V and J are TRBV5-1 and TRBJ1-4; D is undetermined. Germline CDR1 SGHRS, CDR2 YFSETQ. There are 15 residues in the CDR3. The ends were cut back, 0 bases at V and 0 bases at J, with 6 bases in the middle. Here the CDR3 reads CASSLARTTNEKLFF. In nucleotides, the CDR3 is TGCGCCAGCAGCTTGGCGAGAACAACTAATGAAAAACTGTTTTTT.

This chain joins TRBV19 and TRBJ1-5; D remains ambiguous. The CDR3 loop spans 19 amino acids. Germline V gene lookup returns CDR1 LNHDA and CDR2 SQIVND (reference sequence). Between the trimmed V and J ends, which lost 0 bases and 2 bases, there was a span of 20 bases. CDR3 sequence: CASSIDRQTVTGGNQPQHF. The CDR3 nucleotides are TGTGCCAGTAGTATAGATCGCCAGACTGTTACCGGGGGCAATCAGCCCCAGCATTTT.

The chain is built from TRBV4-1 and TRBJ2-5, with TRBD1 identical over 9 bases. CDR1 and CDR2 from the germline V gene are MGHRA and YSYEKL. The CDR3 length is 17 residues. V shed 2 bases, J shed 2 bases, and the junction held 9 bases outside the gene matches. The CDR3 nucleotides are TGCGCCAGCAGCCAAAACCGGGACAGGGCCCGACAAGAGACCCAGTACTTC. It codes for CASSQNRDRARQETQYF.

The chain links TRBV5-6 to TRBJ1-5; D gene uncertain. V lost 1 base and J 2 bases, leaving 7 bases between the germline ends. There are 14 residues in the CDR3. The germline V gene encodes CDR1 SGHDT and CDR2 YYEEEE. CDR3 coding DNA: TGTGCCAGCAGCTTGTCGGGTGGCAATCAGCCCCAGCATTTT. It is translated as CASSLSGGNQPQHF.

The V and J genes are TRBV27 and TRBJ2-2; D perhaps matches TRBD1 (5 bases). Germline CDR1 is MNHEY and CDR2 is SMNVEV (reference sequence). V gave up 3 bases and J gave up 3 bases, with 8 bases separating them. CDR3 size: 14 residues. The CDR3 loop is CASSFGHYTGELFF. CDR3 nucleotide sequence: TGTGCCAGCAGTTTTGGACACTACACCGGGGAGCTGTTTTTT.

This clone occurred once. This sequence joins TRBV4-3 and TRBJ2-1; TRBD2 matches 8 bases. CDR1 is LGHNA and CDR2 is YSLEER in the germline V gene. Trimming took 1 base from V and 6 from J; bases not matched to a gene: 8. The CDR3 runs 16 residues. CDR3 coding DNA: TGCGCCAGCAGCCAAGTAGGTAGCGGGGAAGCCAATGAGCAGTTCTTC. This codes for CASSQVGSGEANEQFF.

The chain links TRBV11-2 to TRBJ2-7; the match to TRBD2 covers 7 bases. The V segment lost 4 bases and the J segment 1 base; nucleotides outside the gene matches: 7. Looked up from germline, CDR1 is SGHAT and CDR2 is FQNNGV. CDR3 length equals 15 residues. This chain's CDR3 is CASSSQPGLSYEQYF. Here the CDR3 DNA reads TGTGCCAGCAGCTCACAACCGGGACTATCCTACGAGCAGTACTTC. Supplemented by reference TRBV11-2 and TRBJ2-7, the full variable domain reads EAGVAQSPRYKIIEKRQSVAFWCNPISGHATLYWYQQILGQGPKLLIQFQNNGVVDDSQLPKDRFSAERLKGVDSTLKIQPAKLEDSAVYLCASSSQPGLSYEQYFGPGTRLTVT.

This chain connects TRBV6-6 to TRBJ2-3; 8 bases map to TRBD1. Germline-derived CDR1 and CDR2 are MNHNY and SVGAGI (reference sequence). This CDR3 has 15 amino acids. Trimming removed 6 bases from V and 0 bases from J; junction bases left unmatched: 5. The CDR3 here is CASRDRATSTDTQYF. CDR3 nucleotides: TGTGCCAGCAGGGACAGGGCCACTAGCACAGATACGCAGTATTTT.

V usage is TRBV5-6 and J usage is TRBJ1-2; 7 nucleotides match TRBD1. This CDR3 comprises 14 residues. The ends lost 4 bases at V and 4 bases at J; junction bases unmatched: 7. CDR1 and CDR2 from the germline V gene are SGHDT and YYEEEE. The CDR3 loop reads CASSPRQGTYGYTF. The DNA of the CDR3 is TGTGCCAGCAGCCCACGACAGGGTACCTATGGCTACACCTTC.

The chain has TRBV5-4 and TRBJ2-1, with a tentative D call TRBD1 (5 bases). Germline CDR1 is SGHNT and CDR2 is YYREEE (reference sequence). The V gene lost 3 bases and the J gene lost 7 bases, with 14 bases spanning the gap. This CDR3 comprises 14 residues. The CDR3 sequence: CASSSRTRINEQFF. In nucleotides, the CDR3 is TGTGCCAGCAGCTCACGGACAAGGATTAATGAGCAGTTCTTC.

The chain recombines TRBV5-4 with TRBJ1-2, with D possibly being TRBD1 (6 bases). CDR1 is SGHNT and CDR2 is YYREEE in the germline V gene (reference sequence). The CDR3 totals 14 residues. V was pared by 2 bases and J by 0 bases, with 8 bases between. The CDR3 DNA follows: TGTGCCAGCAGCTTCAGGGGTTCTAACTATGGCTACACCTTC. This encodes CASSFRGSNYGYTF.

The CDR3 nucleotides are TGTGCCAGCAGTGAACGGAGGGCGCGGAGGCCAGATACGCAGTATTTT. Translated, it gives CASSERRARRPDTQYF. V usage is TRBV2 and J usage is TRBJ2-3; tentative D call: TRBD2 (6 bases). The V end lost 2 bases, the J end lost 4 bases, and 16 bases lay between the germline ends. CDR3 length: 16 residues. Germline lookup yields CDR1 SNHLY and CDR2 FYNNEI. The entire variable domain, with the rest obtained from reference TRBV2 and TRBJ2-3, is as follows: EPEVTQTPSHQVTQMGQEVILRCVPISNHLYFYWYRQILGQKVEFLVSFYNNEISEKSEIFDDQFSVERPDGSNFTLKIRSTKLEDSAMYFCASSERRARRPDTQYFGPGTRLTVL.

This chain links TRBV9 with TRBJ1-2; 8 nucleotides line up with TRBD1. The V and J ends lost 0 bases and 4 bases, in that order; junction bases with no gene match: 5. Germline V gene data show CDR1 as SGDLS and CDR2 as YYNGEE. The CDR3 has 15 residues. CDR3 DNA sequence: TGTGCCAGCAGCGTAGATGGACAGGGAATCTATGGCTACACCTTC. Amino acid sequence: CASSVDGQGIYGYTF.

For the CDR3, the DNA is TGTGCCAGCAGCTTAGAAATCTGGCAGGCCAACCCCGAAGCTTTCTTT. This codes for CASSLEIWQANPEAFF. The chain recombines TRBV13 with TRBJ1-1; no clear D. CDR3 size: 16 residues. Germline V lookup: CDR1 PRHDT, CDR2 FYEKMQ (reference sequence). Deletions cut 1 base from V and 8 bases from J, with 20 bases between.

V is TRBV29-1 and J is TRBJ1-5; perhaps TRBD1 as D (6 bases). V lost 8 bases and J 4 bases, leaving 12 bases between the germline ends. Germline V lookup: CDR1 SQVTM, CDR2 ANQGSEA. This CDR3 has 12 residues. CDR3 in DNA: TGCAGCTTCTTACAGGGAAATCAGCCCCAGCATTTT. Translated, it gives CSFLQGNQPQHF.

The chain combines TRBV7-9 with TRBJ1-2; TRBD1 aligns across 8 bases. V shed 5 bases, J shed 4 bases, and the junction held 9 bases outside the gene matches. Germline CDR1 and CDR2: SEHNR and FQNEAQ (reference sequence). This CDR3 region has 15 residues. The DNA for the CDR3 is TGTGCCAGCAGCCAAACGACAGGGGACGGCTATGGCTACACCTTC. Translation gives CASSQTTGDGYGYTF. The variable domain in full, with the rest retrieved from reference TRBV7-9 and TRBJ1-2, is DTGVSQNPRHKITKRGQNVTFRCDPISEHNRLYWYRQTLGQGPEFLTYFQNEAQLEKSRLLSDRFSAERPKGSFSTLEIQRTEQGDSAMYLCASSQTTGDGYGYTFGSGTRLTVV.